The 26 T cell receptor beta chains listed next were all sequenced from one sample in a study of T cell responses to AZD1222 COVID-19 vaccine. Libraries were prepared by immunoSEQ multiplex PCR; TCRdb keeps only in-frame clonotypes and omits some of them. In the table there are 100,000 to 120,000 clones, roughly 87% of which are singletons. The specimen comprised peripheral blood, sampled on day 0 of AZD1222 vaccination. These receptors were obtained from an adult in good health.

The chain links TRBV11-2 to TRBJ1-6, with 9 bases lining up with TRBD1. The CDR3 is 16 residues long. V was pared by 5 bases and J by 5 bases, with 7 bases of the junction left unmatched. Germline values: CDR1 SGHAT, CDR2 FQNNGV. CDR3 loop: CASSRTGEVDNSPLHF. CDR3 coding DNA: TGTGCCAGCAGCCGGACAGGGGAAGTAGATAATTCACCCCTCCACTTT.

The gene calls are TRBV10-3 and TRBJ1-3; maybe TRBD1 (5 bases). CDR1 and CDR2 from the germline V gene are ENHRY and SYGVKD. This CDR3 has 15 residues. Trimming cost V 2 bases and J 1 base, with 9 bases left between them. This chain's CDR3 is CAISEGGASGNTIYF. The CDR3 DNA is TGTGCCATCAGTGAGGGGGGTGCATCTGGAAACACCATATATTTT.

The chain has TRBV11-2 and TRBJ1-2, with TRBD1 matching 7 bases. The CDR3 has 14 amino acids. Germline V gene data show CDR1 as SGHAT and CDR2 as FQNNGV. The V gene end was trimmed by 5 bases and the J gene end by 7 bases; junction bases not matched to a gene: 10. Here the CDR3 DNA reads TGTGCCAGCAGCACCCCGACAGGGTTCGGTGGCTACACCTTC. It translates to CASSTPTGFGGYTF.

V gene TRBV10-3 combines with J gene TRBJ2-7, with 9 bases fitting TRBD2. Germline CDR1 ENHRY, CDR2 SYGVKD. The CDR3 is 14 residues long. The ends lost 6 bases at V and 6 bases at J; junction bases unmatched: 9. CDR3 in amino acids: CAISPGLAPGEQYF. The CDR3 region has the DNA TGTGCCATCAGCCCGGGACTAGCCCCAGGCGAGCAGTACTTC.

This clone occurred once. The V call is TRBV5-6, the J call TRBJ1-1; unclear D gene. CDR1 and CDR2 (germline): SGHDT, YYEEEE. The CDR3 has 16 amino acids. V was shortened by 1 base and J by 2 bases, with 15 bases between the two germline ends. The CDR3 DNA reads TGTGCCAGCAGCTTGTATGTCCGCGCAGCAAACACTGAAGCTTTCTTT. Protein: CASSLYVRAANTEAFF.

This chain links TRBV1 with TRBJ2-2; TRBD2, as called in the table, went unchecked against the DNA. TRBV1 is flagged as a pseudogene. The CDR3 is made up of 14 amino acids. The chain's CDR3 is CTSLGLHATGELFF. The DNA for the CDR3 is TGCACCAGCCTAGGATTACACGCCACCGGGGAGCTGTTTTTT.

The chain combines TRBV28 with TRBJ2-4; TRBD1 matches 12 bases. In germline, CDR1 is MDHEN, CDR2 SYDVKM. Trimming removed 6 bases from V and 5 bases from J; junction bases left unmatched: 11. This CDR3 has 17 amino acids. The CDR3: CASSRGFGTGGENIQYF. Written as DNA, the CDR3 is TGTGCCAGCAGCCGCGGATTCGGGACAGGGGGCGAAAACATTCAGTACTTC. Full variable domain (remainder filled in from reference TRBV28 and TRBJ2-4): DVKVTQSSRYLVKRTGEKVFLECVQDMDHENMFWYRQDPGLGLRLIYFSYDVKMKEKGDIPEGYSVSREKKERFSLILESASTNQTSMYLCASSRGFGTGGENIQYFGAGTRLSVL.

The chain recombines TRBV5-1 with TRBJ2-1; 10 bases fit TRBD2. Per germline, CDR1 SGHRS and CDR2 YFSETQ. The CDR3 covers 15 residues. With 5 bases clipped from V and 9 bases from J, the junction kept 11 bases outside the gene matches. CDR3 amino acids: CASRRTTSGVTEQFF. In DNA form, the CDR3 reads TGCGCCAGCAGGCGGACAACTAGCGGGGTCACTGAGCAGTTCTTC.

V usage is TRBV30 and J usage is TRBJ1-6; D might be TRBD1 (5 bases). V dropped 3 bases and J dropped 5 bases, with 11 bases sitting between them. Germline CDR1 reads GTSNPN; CDR2 reads SVGIG (reference sequence). The CDR3 sequence is 14 residues long. The CDR3 DNA reads as TGTGCCTGGAGAGCAGGGTTCCATAATTCACCCCTCCACTTT. This codes for CAWRAGFHNSPLHF.

The rearrangement uses TRBV11-3 and TRBJ2-5; D might be TRBD1 or TRBD2, each matching 5 bases. Germline assignment: CDR1 SGHNT and CDR2 YENEEA. This CDR3 has 15 amino acids. The V and J ends lost 1 base and 1 base respectively, with 10 bases between them. CDR3 nucleotide sequence: TGTGCCAGCAGCTTAGGAGGGGTGAGCCAAGAGACCCAGTACTTC. The encoded protein is CASSLGGVSQETQYF.

This clone showed up just once. The rearrangement uses TRBV6-5 and TRBJ1-1; 9 bases are shared with TRBD1. Germline loops: CDR1 MNHEY, CDR2 SVGAGI. CDR3 length: 15 amino acids. V lost 2 bases, J lost 1 base, and 2 bases stayed unmatched. CDR3 sequence reads: CASSYGTGKNTEAFF. CDR3 DNA: TGTGCCAGCAGTTACGGGACAGGGAAGAACACTGAAGCTTTCTTT.

CDR3 sequence: CASNNPLAGLRETQYF. CDR3 nucleotide sequence: TGTGCCAGCAATAACCCCTTAGCGGGTCTCCGAGAGACCCAGTACTTC. The rearrangement links TRBV6-6 to TRBJ2-5; 7 bases are shared with TRBD2. The germline V gene has CDR1 MNHNY and CDR2 SVGAGI (reference sequence). With V trimmed by 7 bases and J by 4 bases, 15 bases remained unmatched. This CDR3 has 16 residues.

Comment on this clone: This sample also contains other DNA sequences that code for the same CDR3. This chain links TRBV9 with TRBJ1-2; D is possibly TRBD1 (5 bases). V was clipped by 0 bases and J by 0 bases, with 9 bases between them. This CDR3 spans 15 amino acids. Germline V gene data show CDR1 as SGDLS and CDR2 as YYNGEE. CDR3 loop: CASSVGGAANYGYTF. CDR3 nucleotides: TGTGCCAGCAGCGTAGGAGGGGCGGCTAACTATGGCTACACCTTC.

V gene TRBV5-1 combines with J gene TRBJ2-1; TRBD1 aligns across 9 bases. Germline trimming cut 0 bases from V and 10 bases from J; bases unmatched to any gene: 8. The CDR3 totals 15 residues. Germline V gene data show CDR1 as SGHRS and CDR2 as YFSETQ. CDR3 bases: TGCGCCAGCAGCTTGGGGACAGGGGCTTGGAGCGAGCAGTTCTTC. The encoded protein is CASSLGTGAWSEQFF.

The chain employs TRBV3-1 (or the pseudogene TRBV3-2) and TRBJ2-7, with D possibly being TRBD2 (6 bases). This CDR3 has 12 amino acids. In germline, CDR1 is LGHDT, CDR2 YNNKEL (reference sequence). V lost 3 bases to trimming and J lost 3 bases, with 6 bases between them. The DNA for the CDR3 is TGTGCCAGCAGCCAGGACTACTACGAGCAGTACTTC. This translates into CASSQDYYEQYF.

The chain carries TRBV28 and TRBJ1-5; D is unclear. The germline gives CDR1 MDHEN, CDR2 SYDVKM. The CDR3 runs 14 residues. Between the trimmed V and J ends, which lost 7 bases and 5 bases, there was a span of 15 bases. CDR3 bases: TGTGCCAGCAACCTAGGGTCGGGTCATCAGCCCCAGCATTTT. It encodes CASNLGSGHQPQHF.

The chain carries TRBV28 and TRBJ2-7, with D possibly being TRBD1 (6 bases). V dropped 5 bases and J dropped 7 bases, with 18 bases sitting between them. Germline CDR1 and CDR2: MDHEN and SYDVKM. This CDR3 has 14 residues. The DNA for the CDR3 is TGTGCCAGCAGTCCCCGGGACAAGTTTTGGGAGCAGTACTTC. Protein: CASSPRDKFWEQYF.

This chain joins TRBV18 and TRBJ2-3; D not certain. The CDR3 consists of 13 residues. With 2 bases removed from V and 3 bases from J, the gap between germline ends came to 6 bases. Germline loops: CDR1 KGHSH, CDR2 LQKENI. The CDR3 nucleotides are TGTGCCAGCTCACCAAGGTTGACAGATACGCAGTATTTT. It yields the protein CASSPRLTDTQYF. The full variable domain, in which reference TRBV18 and TRBJ2-3 provide the parts outside the CDR3, is NAGVMQNPRHLVRRRGQEARLRCSPMKGHSHVYWYRQLPEEGLKFMVYLQKENIIDESGMPKERFSAEFPKEGPSILRIQQVVRGDSAAYFCASSPRLTDTQYFGPGTRLTVL.

The chain couples TRBV27 to TRBJ1-1; D gene unclear. The ends were cut back, 8 bases at V and 5 bases at J, with 15 bases in the middle. Germline CDR1 reads MNHEY; CDR2 reads SMNVEV (reference sequence). This CDR3 is 13 amino acids long. CDR3 amino acids: CASSLRETTEAFF. The CDR3 DNA follows: TGTGCCAGCTCCTTAAGGGAGACGACTGAAGCTTTCTTT.

In this sample, this clone turned up a few times. Written as DNA, the CDR3 is TGTGCCACAAACGTTCCCTATGGCTACACCTTC. Amino acids: CATNVPYGYTF. This sequence joins TRBV28 and TRBJ1-2; D gene unclear. V lost 10 bases and J 4 bases, leaving 10 bases between the germline ends. Germline V gene sequence: CDR1 MDHEN, CDR2 SYDVKM. CDR3 length: 11 residues.

The J gene is TRBJ1-2, the V gene TRBV28; a possible D gene is TRBD1 (5 bases). Germline values: CDR1 MDHEN, CDR2 SYDVKM. The CDR3 has 12 amino acids. The V and J ends lost 6 bases and 5 bases respectively, with 10 bases between them. The CDR3 DNA sequence: TGTGCCAGCAGCCTACAGGAGTATGGCTACACCTTC. It translates to CASSLQEYGYTF.

This rearrangement joins TRBV10-3 to TRBJ1-2, with D unclear. The V gene lost 0 bases and the J gene lost 7 bases, with 12 bases spanning the gap. The CDR3 sequence is 14 residues long. The germline CDR1 and CDR2 sequences are ENHRY and SYGVKD. CDR3 coding DNA: TGTGCCATCAGTGAGTCCATGGTACTGGGTGGCTACACCTTC. Its protein product is CAISESMVLGGYTF.

V is TRBV12-3 or TRBV12-4 and J is TRBJ1-5, with 7 bases matching TRBD1. Trimming removed 6 bases from V and 2 bases from J; junction bases left unmatched: 1. CDR3 size: 13 residues. The CDR3 is CASRTGGNQPQHF. In DNA, the CDR3 is TGTGCCAGCAGAACAGGGGGCAATCAGCCCCAGCATTTT.

CDR3 sequence reads: CASSSPDRGMETQYF. The DNA of the CDR3 is TGCGCCAGCAGCTCCCCGGACAGGGGGATGGAGACCCAGTACTTC. This chain links TRBV5-1 with TRBJ2-5, with TRBD1 matching 10 bases. There are 15 residues in the CDR3. Germline-derived CDR1 and CDR2 are SGHRS and YFSETQ. V lost 3 bases and J lost 5; bases outside the gene matches: 7. Looking up the rest from reference TRBV5-1 and TRBJ2-5 gives the full variable domain: KAGVTQTPRYLIKTRGQQVTLSCSPISGHRSVSWYQQTPGQGLQFLFEYFSETQRNKGNFPGRFSGRQFSNSRSEMNVSTLELGDSALYLCASSSPDRGMETQYFGPGTRLLVL.

The V gene is TRBV30, the J gene TRBJ2-3; D is uncertain. V was pared by 4 bases and J by 0 bases, with 5 bases between. The CDR3 loop spans 12 amino acids. The germline gives CDR1 GTSNPN, CDR2 SVGIG (reference sequence). CDR3 loop: CAWKGSTDTQYF. The CDR3 coding sequence is TGTGCCTGGAAGGGCAGCACAGATACGCAGTATTTT. The full variable domain, completed using reference TRBV30 and TRBJ2-3, is SQTIHQWPATLVQPVGSPLSLECTVEGTSNPNLYWYRQAAGRGLQLLFYSVGIGQISSEVPQNLSASRPQDRQFILSSKKLLLSDSGFYLCAWKGSTDTQYFGPGTRLTVL.

This chain links TRBV5-6 with TRBJ1-4; D not certain. Trimming took 3 bases from V and 0 from J, leaving 12 bases between them. The CDR3 spans 16 residues. Germline values: CDR1 SGHDT, CDR2 YYEEEE. The CDR3 region has the DNA TGTGCCAGCAGCTCGAAGTGGCTCGCAACTAATGAAAAACTGTTTTTT. Translated, it gives CASSSKWLATNEKLFF.